The TCR beta chain described here comes from a study of T cells in Graves' hyperthyroidism and ophthalmopathy. RNA transcripts gave rise to amplified TCR beta CDR3 regions. TCR CDR3 regions were first amplified by RT-PCR with HTBI primers. MiXCR was run by TCRdb on the multiplex PCR reads, yielding one entry per CDR3 protein. Of a few hundred thousand distinct CDR3 sequences detected, approximately 14% appear once; the ten largest clones hold approximately 7%. CDR1 is SGHVS, CDR2 FNYEAQ, per germline. The CDR3 runs to 16 residues. The V end lost 1 base, the J end lost 6 bases, and 16 bases lay between the germline ends.

This TCR derives from a woman younger than 45 with Graves' hyperthyroidism. The V and J genes are TRBV7-6 and TRBJ2-1, with D possibly being TRBD1 (5 bases). Specimen: blood. The CDR3 coding sequence is TGTGCCAGCAGCTTAGAAGGGGTTCAAATGAGCAATGAGCAGTTCTTC. Translated: CASSLEGVQMSNEQFF.